The 27 T cell receptor beta chains below were found in one sample sequenced in a study of CXCR3-negative and CXCR3-positive naive CD8 T cells. Broader study findings: More hydrophobic TRB CDR3s were found in CXCR3-positive naive cells than in CXCR3-negative naive cells.

These receptors' targets are unknown. TRB cDNA libraries were made by UMI-labeled 5' RACE. TCRdb reprocessed the 5' RACE reads; each CDR3 protein has one entry and no DNA is given. The sample table includes over 70,000 distinct CDR3 sequences. The material sequenced was naive CXCR3+ CD8+ T cells from blood. Subset defined: CD45RO-CCR7+CD27+CD95- naive CD8+ T cells expressing CXCR3 (TNR3+). All receptors derive from a human donor in good health. Some clones in this sample may be carry-over from other donors' samples.

The chain employs TRBV7-9 and TRBJ2-1; TCRdb reports TRBD2, a call that lacks DNA to check it against. Per germline, CDR1 SEHNR and CDR2 FQNEAQ (reference sequence). The CDR3 is 16 residues long. The CDR3 sequence: CASSPTSATSYNEQFF.

This chain uses TRBV12-3 or TRBV12-4 with TRBJ2-5; the D gene TCRdb calls, TRBD1, cannot be checked with no DNA. The CDR3 totals 14 residues. The CDR3 region is CASSPRTAQETQYF.

This CDR3 is CASSLGHKETQYF. V gene TRBV28 combines with J gene TRBJ2-5. CDR1 is MDHEN and CDR2 is SYDVKM in the germline V gene. The CDR3 runs 13 residues.

The rearrangement links TRBV28 to TRBJ1-1; the TCRdb D gene call, TRBD1, has no DNA to confirm it. CDR3 size: 14 residues. From germline, CDR1 is MDHEN and CDR2 SYDVKM. CDR3 in amino acids: CASSSETGPTEAFF. The complete variable domain, with remaining parts taken from reference TRBV28 and TRBJ1-1, reads DVKVTQSSRYLVKRTGEKVFLECVQDMDHENMFWYRQDPGLGLRLIYFSYDVKMKEKGDIPEGYSVSREKKERFSLILESASTNQTSMYLCASSSETGPTEAFFGQGTRLTVV.

This chain uses TRBV5-5 with TRBJ2-7. The CDR3 totals 15 residues. Germline V gives CDR1 SGHKS, CDR2 YYEKEE (reference sequence). CDR3 amino acids: CASSHRPGASYEQYF.

The V call is TRBV29-1, the J call TRBJ2-1; TCRdb's D gene call, TRBD2, goes unchecked for lack of DNA. The V gene's germline CDR1 is SQVTM and CDR2 ANQGSEA. CDR3 size: 15 residues. CDR3 sequence reads: CSVHGTSGTVNEQFF.

The chain uses TRBV7-8 and TRBJ2-2; with no DNA, the TCRdb D assignment of TRBD1 cannot be verified. CDR1 is SGHVS, CDR2 FQNEAQ, per germline. The CDR3 length is 15 residues. CDR3 residues: CASSLTGTGVGELFF.

V is TRBV11-2 and J is TRBJ2-3; as DNA is missing, the TRBD1 call by TCRdb cannot be tested. The CDR3 extends over 14 amino acids. Looked up from germline, CDR1 is SGHAT and CDR2 is FQNNGV. The CDR3 sequence is CASKWWMGEDTQYF. Variable domain in full (rest from reference TRBV11-2 and TRBJ2-3): EAGVAQSPRYKIIEKRQSVAFWCNPISGHATLYWYQQILGQGPKLLIQFQNNGVVDDSQLPKDRFSAERLKGVDSTLKIQPAKLEDSAVYLCASKWWMGEDTQYFGPGTRLTVL.

The chain uses TRBV2 and TRBJ2-3; TCRdb picks TRBD1, but there is no DNA to check that call. CDR1 is SNHLY and CDR2 is FYNNEI in the germline V gene. The CDR3 is made up of 16 amino acids. The CDR3 loop is CASSSRDRGLLDTQYF.

CDR3 residues: CASSFSGGEQFF. The rearrangement joins TRBV7-9 to TRBJ2-1. Per germline, CDR1 SEHNR and CDR2 FQNEAQ (reference sequence). The CDR3 extends over 12 amino acids. Complete variable domain (other parts from reference TRBV7-9 and TRBJ2-1): DTGVSQNPRHKITKRGQNVTFRCDPISEHNRLYWYRQTLGQGPEFLTYFQNEAQLEKSRLLSDRFSAERPKGSFSTLEIQRTEQGDSAMYLCASSFSGGEQFFGPGTRLTVL.

The gene calls are TRBV28 and TRBJ1-6. In germline, CDR1 is MDHEN, CDR2 SYDVKM. CDR3 size: 16 residues. The CDR3 loop reads CASSSIYALETFPLHF.

V usage is TRBV30 and J usage is TRBJ1-2. Germline values: CDR1 GTSNPN, CDR2 SVGIG (reference sequence). The CDR3 is made up of 12 amino acids. CDR3 amino acids: CAWSPRGDGYTF.

The chain has TRBV28 and TRBJ2-4. CDR3 size: 14 residues. Germline lookup yields CDR1 MDHEN and CDR2 SYDVKM. The CDR3 sequence: CASSFSGAKNIQYF.

The J gene is TRBJ1-1, the V gene TRBV30. From germline, CDR1 is GTSNPN and CDR2 SVGIG (reference sequence). CDR3 length equals 14 residues. CDR3 region: CAWSEGRPNTEAFF.

V usage is TRBV28 and J usage is TRBJ2-5; absent DNA, TCRdb's TRBD1 call cannot be checked. Germline CDR1 reads MDHEN; CDR2 reads SYDVKM. The CDR3 spans 15 residues. The CDR3 protein is CASSRDRVLQETQYF.

This sequence joins TRBV19 and TRBJ2-2. This CDR3 is built from 14 residues. Germline V gives CDR1 LNHDA, CDR2 SQIVND (reference sequence). The CDR3 is CASSMEGLAGELFF.

The J gene is TRBJ2-5, the V gene TRBV28. The CDR3 runs to 12 residues. CDR1 is MDHEN, CDR2 SYDVKM, per germline. The CDR3 sequence is CASNEREGTQYF.

The chain employs TRBV7-9 and TRBJ2-7; checking the TCRdb D call of TRBD2 is not possible without DNA. CDR3 length equals 12 residues. Germline V CDR1 and CDR2: SEHNR, FQNEAQ (reference sequence). The chain's CDR3 is CASGGGAYEQYF.

The chain has TRBV12-3 or TRBV12-4 and TRBJ2-7; TCRdb calls TRBD1, which cannot be checked without DNA. This CDR3 has 14 residues. The CDR3 loop reads CASSPDRSSYEQYF.

J is TRBJ1-2 and V is TRBV28; absent DNA, TCRdb's TRBD1 call cannot be checked. The CDR3 sequence is 13 residues long. Germline V lookup: CDR1 MDHEN, CDR2 SYDVKM. CDR3: CATRDRDLHGYTF.

The genes are TRBV14 and TRBJ2-1; TCRdb's D call of TRBD1 is untestable without DNA. Germline lookup yields CDR1 SGHDN and CDR2 FVKESK. This CDR3 has 12 residues. Here the CDR3 reads CDSSHQGYEQFF.

The V and J genes are TRBV27 and TRBJ2-1; there is no DNA to check the TCRdb D call of TRBD2. The germline CDR1 and CDR2 sequences are MNHEY and SMNVEV (reference sequence). The CDR3 has 16 residues. The chain's CDR3 is CASSFTSGGHYNEQFF.

This chain connects TRBV5-1 to TRBJ2-7; TCRdb's D gene call, TRBD1, goes unchecked for lack of DNA. The CDR3 sequence is 14 residues long. The germline V gene encodes CDR1 SGHRS and CDR2 YFSETQ. This CDR3 is CASSFRGAPYEQYF.

The chain recombines TRBV6-5 with TRBJ2-7; TCRdb proposes TRBD2, but this gene call is untestable without DNA. The CDR3 length is 16 residues. Germline CDR1 and CDR2: MNHEY and SVGAGI. The CDR3: CASSEGGAGFSYEQYF.

The chain is built from TRBV28 and TRBJ2-3; TCRdb lists TRBD2, though no DNA is available to test this call. The CDR3 totals 14 residues. Germline V gives CDR1 MDHEN, CDR2 SYDVKM. CDR3 protein: CASSLPAATDTQYF.

The chain recombines TRBV29-1 with TRBJ2-3; the D gene TCRdb calls, TRBD1, cannot be checked with no DNA. Germline V CDR1 and CDR2: SQVTM, ANQGSEA. This CDR3 spans 13 amino acids. Here the CDR3 reads CSVLDRDTDTQYF.

The chain couples TRBV28 to TRBJ2-1; TCRdb's assignment of TRBD2 cannot be checked, as there is no DNA. CDR3 length: 15 residues. CDR1 and CDR2 from the germline V gene are MDHEN and SYDVKM. Here the CDR3 reads CASSARGGGPNEQFF.